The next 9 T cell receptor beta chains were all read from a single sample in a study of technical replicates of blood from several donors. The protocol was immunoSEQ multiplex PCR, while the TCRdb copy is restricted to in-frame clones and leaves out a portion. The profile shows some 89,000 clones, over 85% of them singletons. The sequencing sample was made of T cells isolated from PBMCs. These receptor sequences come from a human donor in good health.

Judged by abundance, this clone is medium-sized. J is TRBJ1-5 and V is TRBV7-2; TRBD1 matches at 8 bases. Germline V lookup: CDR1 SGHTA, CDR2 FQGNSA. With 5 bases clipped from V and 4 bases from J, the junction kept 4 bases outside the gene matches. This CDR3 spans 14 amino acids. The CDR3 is CASSPRTGNQPQHF. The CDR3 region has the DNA TGTGCCAGCAGCCCGAGGACAGGGAATCAGCCCCAGCATTTT. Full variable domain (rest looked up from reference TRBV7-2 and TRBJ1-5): GAGVSQSPSNKVTEKGKDVELRCDPISGHTALYWYRQSLGQGLEFLIYFQGNSAPDKSGLPSDRFSAERTGGSVSTLTIQRTQQEDSAVYLCASSPRTGNQPQHFGDGTRLSIL.

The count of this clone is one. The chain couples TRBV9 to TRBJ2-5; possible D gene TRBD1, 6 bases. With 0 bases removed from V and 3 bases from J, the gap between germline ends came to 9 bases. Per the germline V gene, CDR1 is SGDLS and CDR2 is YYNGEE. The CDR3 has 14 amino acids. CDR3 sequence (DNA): TGTGCCAGCAGCGTAGCACAGGGAAAAGAGACCCAGTACTTC. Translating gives CASSVAQGKETQYF.

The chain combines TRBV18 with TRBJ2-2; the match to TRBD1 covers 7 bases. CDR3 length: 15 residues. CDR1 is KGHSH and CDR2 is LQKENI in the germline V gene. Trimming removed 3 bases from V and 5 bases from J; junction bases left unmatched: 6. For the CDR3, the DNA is TGTGCCAGCTCACCGACAGGGCAGGGGACCGGGGAGCTGTTTTTT. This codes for CASSPTGQGTGELFF.

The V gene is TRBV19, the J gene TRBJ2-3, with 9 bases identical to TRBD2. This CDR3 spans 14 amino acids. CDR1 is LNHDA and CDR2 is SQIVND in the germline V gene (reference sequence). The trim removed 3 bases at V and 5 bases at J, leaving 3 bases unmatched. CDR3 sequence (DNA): TGTGCCAGTAGTATTCTAGCGGGGCTAGATACGCAGTATTTT. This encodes CASSILAGLDTQYF.

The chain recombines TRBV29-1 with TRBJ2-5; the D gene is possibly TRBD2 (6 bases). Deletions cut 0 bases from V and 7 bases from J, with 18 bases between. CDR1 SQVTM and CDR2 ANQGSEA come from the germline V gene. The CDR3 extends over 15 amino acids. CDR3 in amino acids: CSVEDEAGRDRTQYF. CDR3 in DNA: TGCAGCGTTGAAGATGAGGCTGGGCGGGATAGGACCCAGTACTTC.

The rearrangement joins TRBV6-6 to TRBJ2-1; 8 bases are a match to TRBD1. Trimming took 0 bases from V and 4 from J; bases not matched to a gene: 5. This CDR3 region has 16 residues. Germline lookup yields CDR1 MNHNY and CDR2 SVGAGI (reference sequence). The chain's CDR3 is CASSYSKDREYNEQFF. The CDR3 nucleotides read TGTGCCAGCAGTTACTCGAAGGACAGGGAATACAATGAGCAGTTCTTC.

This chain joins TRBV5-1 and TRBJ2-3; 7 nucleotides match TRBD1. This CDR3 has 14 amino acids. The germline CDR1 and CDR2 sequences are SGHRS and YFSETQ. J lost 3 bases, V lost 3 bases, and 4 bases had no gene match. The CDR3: CASSSQGRTDTQYF. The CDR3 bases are TGCGCCAGCAGCTCACAGGGGAGAACAGATACGCAGTATTTT.

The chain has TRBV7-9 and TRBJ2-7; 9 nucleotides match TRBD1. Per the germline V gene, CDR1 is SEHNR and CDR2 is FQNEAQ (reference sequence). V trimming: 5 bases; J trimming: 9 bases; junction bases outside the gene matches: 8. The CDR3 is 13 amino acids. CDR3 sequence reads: CASSPGDRARQYF. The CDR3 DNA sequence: TGTGCCAGCAGCCCCGGGGACAGGGCAAGGCAGTACTTC.

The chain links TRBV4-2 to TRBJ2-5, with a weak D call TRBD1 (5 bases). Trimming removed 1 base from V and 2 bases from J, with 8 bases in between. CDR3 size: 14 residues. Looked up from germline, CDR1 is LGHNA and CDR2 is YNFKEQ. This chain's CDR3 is CASSQAQDQETQYF. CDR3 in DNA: TGTGCCAGCAGCCAAGCACAGGATCAAGAGACCCAGTACTTC.